The TCR beta chain under discussion was sequenced for a study of shared clonotypes between healthy human individuals. Overall study findings and caveats: As a rule, naive subsets had a larger estimated richness than memory subsets.

Here immunoSEQ multiplex PCR was the method, and the copy in TCRdb shows in-frame clones only, minus some. This sample has nearly 2 million clones; about 95% occur once, and the top ten carry roughly 1%. Remarks on this clone: Its antigen is currently unknown.

The germline V and J ends were trimmed by 5 bases and 2 bases, with 13 bases remaining between them. The CDR3 spans 14 residues. Germline CDR1 and CDR2: LNHDA and SQIVND (reference sequence). Cells designated naive CD8 were CD45RO-negative and were positively selected for CCR7, with terminally differentiated effector memory CD45RA+ cells excluded. Sequencing was done on a sample of naive CD8+ T cells sorted from blood. The chain carries TRBV19 and TRBJ2-7; D unclear. This clonotype originated in a man between 18 and 35 years old in good health. This CDR3 reads CASSSPETPYEQYF. CDR3 bases: TGTGCCAGTAGTTCTCCAGAAACCCCCTACGAGCAGTACTTC.